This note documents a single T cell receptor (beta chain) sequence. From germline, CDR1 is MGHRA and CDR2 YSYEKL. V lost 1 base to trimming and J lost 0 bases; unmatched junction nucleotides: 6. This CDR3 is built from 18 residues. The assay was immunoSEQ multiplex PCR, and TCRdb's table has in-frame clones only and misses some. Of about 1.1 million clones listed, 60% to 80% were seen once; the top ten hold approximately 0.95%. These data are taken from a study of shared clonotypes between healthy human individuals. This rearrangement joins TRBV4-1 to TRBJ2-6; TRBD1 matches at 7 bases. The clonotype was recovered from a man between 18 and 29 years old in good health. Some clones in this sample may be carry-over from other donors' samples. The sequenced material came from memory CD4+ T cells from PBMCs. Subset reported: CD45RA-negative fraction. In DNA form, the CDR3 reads TGCGCCAGCAGCCAAGGGGTAGGACAGGTCTCTGGGGCCAACGTCCTGACTTTC. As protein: CASSQGVGQVSGANVLTF.